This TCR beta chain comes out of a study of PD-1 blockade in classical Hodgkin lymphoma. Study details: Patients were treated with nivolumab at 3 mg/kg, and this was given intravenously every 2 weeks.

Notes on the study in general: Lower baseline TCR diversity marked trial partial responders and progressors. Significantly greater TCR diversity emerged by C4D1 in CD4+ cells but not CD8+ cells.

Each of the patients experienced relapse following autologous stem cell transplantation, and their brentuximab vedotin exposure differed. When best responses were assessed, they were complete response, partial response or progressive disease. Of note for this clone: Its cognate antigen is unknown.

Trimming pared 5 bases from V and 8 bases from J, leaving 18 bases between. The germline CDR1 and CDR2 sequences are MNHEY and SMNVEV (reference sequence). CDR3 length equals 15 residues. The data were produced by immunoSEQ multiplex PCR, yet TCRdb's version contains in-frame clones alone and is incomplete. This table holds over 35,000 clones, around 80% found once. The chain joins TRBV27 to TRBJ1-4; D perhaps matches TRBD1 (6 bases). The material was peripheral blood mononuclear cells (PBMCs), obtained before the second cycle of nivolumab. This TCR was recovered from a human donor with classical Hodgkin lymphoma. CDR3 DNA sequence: TGTGCCAGCAGTCCAGGGGCGGAACCCTGGGAAAAACTGTTTTTT. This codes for CASSPGAEPWEKLFF. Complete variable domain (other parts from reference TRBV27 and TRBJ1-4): EAQVTQNPRYLITVTGKKLTVTCSQNMNHEYMSWYRQDPGLGLRQIYYSMNVEVTDKGDVPEGYKVSRKEKRNFPLILESPSPNQTSLYFCASSPGAEPWEKLFFGSGTQLSVL.